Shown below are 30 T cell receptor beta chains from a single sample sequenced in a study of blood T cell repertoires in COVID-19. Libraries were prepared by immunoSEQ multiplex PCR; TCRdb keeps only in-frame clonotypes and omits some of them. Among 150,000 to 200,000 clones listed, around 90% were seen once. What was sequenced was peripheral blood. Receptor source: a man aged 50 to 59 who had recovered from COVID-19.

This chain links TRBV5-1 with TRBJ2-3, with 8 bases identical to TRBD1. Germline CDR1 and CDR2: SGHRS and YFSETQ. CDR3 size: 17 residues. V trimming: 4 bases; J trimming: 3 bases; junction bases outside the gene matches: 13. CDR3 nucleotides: TGCGCCAGCAGCGTTCCTACAGGGGGTCTAGGGACAGATACGCAGTATTTT. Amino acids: CASSVPTGGLGTDTQYF.

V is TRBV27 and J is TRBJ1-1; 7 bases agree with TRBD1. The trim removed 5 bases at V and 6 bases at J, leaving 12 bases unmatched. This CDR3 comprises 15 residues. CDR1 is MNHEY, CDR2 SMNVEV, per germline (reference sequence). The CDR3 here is CASSNQGGRGAEAFF. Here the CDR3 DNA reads TGTGCCAGCAGTAATCAGGGGGGCAGGGGGGCTGAAGCTTTCTTT.

CDR3 in amino acids: CASSIVSGSYEQYF. The DNA for the CDR3 is TGTGCCAGTAGTATAGTTAGCGGGTCCTACGAGCAGTACTTC. The J gene is TRBJ2-7, the V gene TRBV19; 7 bases are shared with TRBD2. The CDR3 loop spans 14 amino acids. Unmatched junction bases numbered 1, after V lost 1 base and J lost 1 base. CDR1 and CDR2 from the germline V gene are LNHDA and SQIVND (reference sequence).

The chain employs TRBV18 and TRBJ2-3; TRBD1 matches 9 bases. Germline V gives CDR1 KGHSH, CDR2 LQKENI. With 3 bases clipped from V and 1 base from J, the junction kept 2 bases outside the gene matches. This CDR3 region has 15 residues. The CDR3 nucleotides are TGTGCCAGCTCACCCCGACAGGGGGGCACAGATACGCAGTATTTT. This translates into CASSPRQGGTDTQYF.

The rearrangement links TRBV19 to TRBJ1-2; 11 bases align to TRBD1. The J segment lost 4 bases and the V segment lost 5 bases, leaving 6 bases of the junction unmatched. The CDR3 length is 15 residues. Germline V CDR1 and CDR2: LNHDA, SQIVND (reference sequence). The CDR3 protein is CASSSSGTGGYGYTF. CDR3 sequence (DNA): TGTGCCAGTAGTTCCTCCGGGACAGGGGGCTATGGCTACACCTTC.

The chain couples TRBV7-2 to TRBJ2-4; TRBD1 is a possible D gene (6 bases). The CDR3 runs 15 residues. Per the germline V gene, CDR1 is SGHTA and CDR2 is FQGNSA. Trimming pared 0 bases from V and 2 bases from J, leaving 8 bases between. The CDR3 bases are TGTGCCAGCAGCTTAGCGCAGGGGACCAAAAACATTCAGTACTTC. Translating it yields CASSLAQGTKNIQYF.

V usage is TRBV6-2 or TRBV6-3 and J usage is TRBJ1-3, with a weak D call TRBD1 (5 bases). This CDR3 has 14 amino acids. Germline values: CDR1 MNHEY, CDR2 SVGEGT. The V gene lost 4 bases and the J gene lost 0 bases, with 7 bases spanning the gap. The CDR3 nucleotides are TGTGCCAGCAGTTTCGGGGGCTCTGGAAACACCATATATTTT. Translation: CASSFGGSGNTIYF.

CDR3 region: CASSPRQGAEQSNQPQHF. CDR3 DNA: TGTGCCAGCAGTCCCCGACAGGGAGCCGAGCAAAGCAATCAGCCCCAGCATTTT. The chain carries TRBV6-6 and TRBJ1-5; TRBD1 agrees at 7 bases. CDR3 length: 18 amino acids. Germline V gives CDR1 MNHNY, CDR2 SVGAGI (reference sequence). The V and J ends lost 5 bases and 1 base, in that order; junction bases with no gene match: 14.

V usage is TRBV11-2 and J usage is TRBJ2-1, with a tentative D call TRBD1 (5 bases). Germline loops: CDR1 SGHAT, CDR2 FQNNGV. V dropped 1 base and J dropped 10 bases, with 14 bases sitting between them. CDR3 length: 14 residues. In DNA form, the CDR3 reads TGTGCCAGCAGCTTAGGGCCCAATGGGGCCGAGCAGTTCTTC. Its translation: CASSLGPNGAEQFF.

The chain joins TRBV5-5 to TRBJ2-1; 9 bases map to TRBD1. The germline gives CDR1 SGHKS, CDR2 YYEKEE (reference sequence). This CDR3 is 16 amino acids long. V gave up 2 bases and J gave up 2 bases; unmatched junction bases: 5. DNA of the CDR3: TGTGCCAGCAGCTTTACAGGGGGCGACACCTACAATGAGCAGTTCTTC. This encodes CASSFTGGDTYNEQFF.

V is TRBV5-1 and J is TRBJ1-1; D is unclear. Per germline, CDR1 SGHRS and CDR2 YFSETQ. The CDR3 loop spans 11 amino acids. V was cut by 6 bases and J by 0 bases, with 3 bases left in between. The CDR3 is CASTLNTEAFF. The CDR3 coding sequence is TGCGCCAGCACTTTGAACACTGAAGCTTTCTTT. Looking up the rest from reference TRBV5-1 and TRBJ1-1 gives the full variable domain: KAGVTQTPRYLIKTRGQQVTLSCSPISGHRSVSWYQQTPGQGLQFLFEYFSETQRNKGNFPGRFSGRQFSNSRSEMNVSTLELGDSALYLCASTLNTEAFFGQGTRLTVV.

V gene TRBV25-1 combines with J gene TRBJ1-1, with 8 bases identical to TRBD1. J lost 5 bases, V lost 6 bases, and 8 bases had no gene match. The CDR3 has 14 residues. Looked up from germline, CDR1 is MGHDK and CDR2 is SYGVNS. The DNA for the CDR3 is TGTGCCAGCAGCGTAGGACAGGGAGGAACTGAAGCTTTCTTT. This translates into CASSVGQGGTEAFF.

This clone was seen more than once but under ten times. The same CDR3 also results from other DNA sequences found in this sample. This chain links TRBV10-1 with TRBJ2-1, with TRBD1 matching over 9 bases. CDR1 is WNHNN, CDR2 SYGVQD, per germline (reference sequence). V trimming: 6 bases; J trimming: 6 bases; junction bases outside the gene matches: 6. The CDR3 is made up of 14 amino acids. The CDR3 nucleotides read TGCGCCAGCAGCGGGACAGGGAGGGGCAATGAGCAGTTCTTC. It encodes CASSGTGRGNEQFF.

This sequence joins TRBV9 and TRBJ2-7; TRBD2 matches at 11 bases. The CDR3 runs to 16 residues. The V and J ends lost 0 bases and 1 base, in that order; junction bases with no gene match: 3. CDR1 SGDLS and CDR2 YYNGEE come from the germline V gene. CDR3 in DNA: TGTGCCAGCAGCGTAGATGGGACTAGCGGATCCTACGAGCAGTACTTC. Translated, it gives CASSVDGTSGSYEQYF.

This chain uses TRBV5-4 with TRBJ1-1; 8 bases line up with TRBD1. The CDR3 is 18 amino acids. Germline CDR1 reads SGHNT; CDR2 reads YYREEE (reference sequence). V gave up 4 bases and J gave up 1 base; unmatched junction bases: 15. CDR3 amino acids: CASSPRRGTGQSNTEAFF. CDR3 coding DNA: TGTGCCAGCAGCCCCCGTCGAGGGACAGGACAGTCGAACACTGAAGCTTTCTTT.

CDR3 in DNA: TGTGCCAGTAGTATAGGGACAGGATGGAGGGACACTGAAGCTTTCTTT. This translates into CASSIGTGWRDTEAFF. This chain connects TRBV19 to TRBJ1-1; TRBD1 agrees at 7 bases. Trimming took 1 base from V and 3 from J; bases not matched to a gene: 8. The CDR3 has 16 residues. Germline CDR1 LNHDA, CDR2 SQIVND (reference sequence).

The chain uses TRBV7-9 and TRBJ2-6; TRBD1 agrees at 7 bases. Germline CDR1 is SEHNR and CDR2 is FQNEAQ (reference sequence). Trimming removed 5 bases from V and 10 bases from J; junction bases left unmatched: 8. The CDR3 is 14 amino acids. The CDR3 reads CASSPPTDRNVLTF. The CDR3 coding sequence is TGTGCCAGCAGCCCACCCACGGACAGGAACGTCCTGACTTTC.

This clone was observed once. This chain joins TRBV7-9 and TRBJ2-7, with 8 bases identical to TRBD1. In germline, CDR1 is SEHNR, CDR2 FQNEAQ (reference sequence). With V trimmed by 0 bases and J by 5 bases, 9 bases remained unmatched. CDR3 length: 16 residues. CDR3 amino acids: CASSLALDRVYDEQYF. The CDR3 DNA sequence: TGTGCCAGCAGCTTAGCTCTGGACAGGGTTTACGACGAGCAGTACTTC.

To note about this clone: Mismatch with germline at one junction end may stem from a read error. CDR3 DNA sequence: TGTGCCTGGAGTGGGCTAGATGAGTTGGATTTT. Translation: CAWSGLDELDF. This sequence joins TRBV30 and TRBJ2-3; D gene unclear. The CDR3 has 11 amino acids. Germline V lookup: CDR1 GTSNPN, CDR2 SVGIG (reference sequence).

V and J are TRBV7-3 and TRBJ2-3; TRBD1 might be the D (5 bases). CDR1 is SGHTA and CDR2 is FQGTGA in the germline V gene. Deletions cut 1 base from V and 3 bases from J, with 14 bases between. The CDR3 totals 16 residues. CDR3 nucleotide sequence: TGTGCCAGCAGCTTAATGGGTAGGACAAGGACAGATACGCAGTATTTT. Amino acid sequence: CASSLMGRTRTDTQYF.

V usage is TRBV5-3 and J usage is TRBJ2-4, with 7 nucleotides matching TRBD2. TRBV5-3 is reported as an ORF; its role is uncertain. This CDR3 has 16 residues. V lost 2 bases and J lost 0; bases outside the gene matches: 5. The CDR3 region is CARSLPSGTAKNIQYF. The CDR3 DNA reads TGTGCCAGAAGCTTACCCAGCGGGACAGCCAAAAACATTCAGTACTTC.

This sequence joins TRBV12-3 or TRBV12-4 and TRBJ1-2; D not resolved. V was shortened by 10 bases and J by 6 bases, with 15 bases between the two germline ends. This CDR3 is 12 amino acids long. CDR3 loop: CATTRYIDGYTF. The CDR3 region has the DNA TGTGCCACGACCAGGTATATTGATGGCTACACCTTC.

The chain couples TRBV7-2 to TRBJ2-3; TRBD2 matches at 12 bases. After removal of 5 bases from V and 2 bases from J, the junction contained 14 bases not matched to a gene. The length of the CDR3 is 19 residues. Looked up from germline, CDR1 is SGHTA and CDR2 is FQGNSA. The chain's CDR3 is CASSKLAGGLRKHTDTQYF. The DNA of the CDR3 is TGTGCCAGCAGCAAACTAGCGGGGGGCCTAAGAAAACACACAGATACGCAGTATTTT. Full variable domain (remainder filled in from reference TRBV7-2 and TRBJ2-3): GAGVSQSPSNKVTEKGKDVELRCDPISGHTALYWYRQSLGQGLEFLIYFQGNSAPDKSGLPSDRFSAERTGGSVSTLTIQRTQQEDSAVYLCASSKLAGGLRKHTDTQYFGPGTRLTVL.

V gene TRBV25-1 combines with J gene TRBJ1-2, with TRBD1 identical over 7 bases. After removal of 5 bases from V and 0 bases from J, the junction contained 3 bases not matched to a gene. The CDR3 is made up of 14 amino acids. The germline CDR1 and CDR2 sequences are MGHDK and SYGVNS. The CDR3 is CASSPTGANYGYTF. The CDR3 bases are TGTGCCAGCAGTCCTACAGGGGCTAACTATGGCTACACCTTC.

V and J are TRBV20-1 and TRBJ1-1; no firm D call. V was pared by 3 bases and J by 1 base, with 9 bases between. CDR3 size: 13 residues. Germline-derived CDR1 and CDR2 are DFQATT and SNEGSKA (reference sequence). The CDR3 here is CSASGSGNTEAFF. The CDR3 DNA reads TGCAGTGCTAGTGGTTCGGGGAACACTGAAGCTTTCTTT.

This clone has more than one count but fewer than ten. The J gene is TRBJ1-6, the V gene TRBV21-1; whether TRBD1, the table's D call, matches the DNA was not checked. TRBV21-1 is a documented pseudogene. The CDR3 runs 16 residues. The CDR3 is CASSNDRTGPNSPLHF. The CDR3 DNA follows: TGTGCCAGCAGCAACGACCGGACAGGGCCTAATTCACCCCTCCACTTT.

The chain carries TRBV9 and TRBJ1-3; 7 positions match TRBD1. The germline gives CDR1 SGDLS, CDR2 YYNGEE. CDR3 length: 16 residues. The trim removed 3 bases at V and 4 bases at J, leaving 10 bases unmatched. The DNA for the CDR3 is TGTGCCAGCAGCGCTCGGGACAGCGGGAGAGGAAACACCATATATTTT. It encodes CASSARDSGRGNTIYF.

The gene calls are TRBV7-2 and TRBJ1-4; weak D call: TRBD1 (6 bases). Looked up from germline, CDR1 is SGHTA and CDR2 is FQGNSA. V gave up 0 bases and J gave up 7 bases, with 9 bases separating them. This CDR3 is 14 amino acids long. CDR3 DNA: TGTGCCAGCAGCTTAGCGGGGGCGGGTGAAAAACTGTTTTTT. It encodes CASSLAGAGEKLFF.

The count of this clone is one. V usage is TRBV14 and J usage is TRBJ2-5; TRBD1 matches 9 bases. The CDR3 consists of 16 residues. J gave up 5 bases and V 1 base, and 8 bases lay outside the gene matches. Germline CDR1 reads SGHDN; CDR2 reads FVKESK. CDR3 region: CASSQGTGGAWETQYF. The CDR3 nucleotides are TGTGCCAGCAGCCAAGGTACAGGGGGCGCGTGGGAGACCCAGTACTTC. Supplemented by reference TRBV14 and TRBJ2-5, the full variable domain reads EAGVTQFPSHSVIEKGQTVTLRCDPISGHDNLYWYRRVMGKEIKFLLHFVKESKQDESGMPNNRFLAERTGGTYSTLKVQPAELEDSGVYFCASSQGTGGAWETQYFGPGTRLLVL.

Here the CDR3 DNA reads TGCGCCAGCAGCCCCCCCTTAGCGGGGGGGATCGGGGAGCTGTTTTTT. The encoded protein is CASSPPLAGGIGELFF. V usage is TRBV5-1 and J usage is TRBJ2-2, with 11 bases identical to TRBD2. The CDR3 totals 16 residues. Germline assignment: CDR1 SGHRS and CDR2 YFSETQ. The V and J ends lost 4 bases and 7 bases, in that order; junction bases with no gene match: 9. The complete variable domain, with remaining parts taken from reference TRBV5-1 and TRBJ2-2, reads KAGVTQTPRYLIKTRGQQVTLSCSPISGHRSVSWYQQTPGQGLQFLFEYFSETQRNKGNFPGRFSGRQFSNSRSEMNVSTLELGDSALYLCASSPPLAGGIGELFFGEGSRLTVL.